Included here is one T cell receptor (beta chain) sequence, with context. Its specificity is not known. The data are from a study of cytomegalovirus exposure and HLA in healthy donors. The overall study: From some 190 million T cells, an earlier analysis saw 117 million unique TCR beta sequences.

General observations from the study: Among the sequence variants, a highly shared cluster was likely an artifact of sequencing. In an earlier analysis, about 87% or about 30%: the productive usage of most TCR beta V segments. One later analysis reportedly identified an Asian-associated ancestry cluster that showed fewer N-insertions than the approximately 670-donor mean.

Losses at the gene ends were 4 bases for V and 4 bases for J; bases not matched to a gene: 10. The CDR3 length is 17 residues. Germline lookup yields CDR1 MNHEY and CDR2 SMNVEV (reference sequence). The PCR made use of 60 Vbeta and 13 Jbeta primers. The method was immunoSEQ multiplex PCR; TCRdb's version includes in-frame clones alone and lacks a portion of them. Here the sample spans some 100,000 clones, about 77% being singletons. Sequencing was performed on PBMCs. This TCR was sampled from a woman aged 18-29 years in good health and CMV-seropositive. The genes are TRBV27 and TRBJ2-3, with TRBD2 identical over 11 bases. The CDR3 nucleotides read TGTGCCAGCAGTTCACTAGCGGGAGAGTTAATCGCAGATACGCAGTATTTT. Translated: CASSSLAGELIADTQYF.